This entry is about one T cell receptor (beta chain). Its antigen is currently unknown. CDR1 is SGHRS and CDR2 is YFSETQ in the germline V gene. This CDR3 contains 18 residues. The junction had 9 bases not matched to a gene; V was cut back by 7 bases and J by 2 bases. These data are taken from a study of cytomegalovirus exposure and HLA in healthy donors. Background on the study: The 120 validation repertoires were produced on the same platform as the roughly 690 repertoires of the first cohort. This was reported in a later analysis. Study-wide points: First-cohort TCR clusters were later found to tend to co-occur in the 90 to 150 validation repertoires. Diagnosis of cytomegalovirus status made by the classifier reportedly showed high specificity and sensitivity. Cytomegalovirus-associated TCR beta chains were listed, numbering more than 150.

Libraries were prepared by immunoSEQ multiplex PCR; TCRdb keeps only in-frame clonotypes and omits some of them. The repertoire has 150,000 to 200,000 clones, around 84% of them found once; the top ten carry roughly 7%. The chain links TRBV5-1 to TRBJ2-2; 15 nucleotides align to TRBD2. This clonotype was sampled from a man younger than 30 in good health and CMV-seropositive. Sequencing used PBMCs. CDR3 protein: CASRYPGLAGGNTGELFF. In nucleotides, the CDR3 is TGCGCCAGCCGCTATCCGGGACTAGCGGGAGGAAACACCGGGGAGCTGTTTTTT. Using reference TRBV5-1 and TRBJ2-2 for the parts outside the CDR3, the full variable domain is KAGVTQTPRYLIKTRGQQVTLSCSPISGHRSVSWYQQTPGQGLQFLFEYFSETQRNKGNFPGRFSGRQFSNSRSEMNVSTLELGDSALYLCASRYPGLAGGNTGELFFGEGSRLTVL.